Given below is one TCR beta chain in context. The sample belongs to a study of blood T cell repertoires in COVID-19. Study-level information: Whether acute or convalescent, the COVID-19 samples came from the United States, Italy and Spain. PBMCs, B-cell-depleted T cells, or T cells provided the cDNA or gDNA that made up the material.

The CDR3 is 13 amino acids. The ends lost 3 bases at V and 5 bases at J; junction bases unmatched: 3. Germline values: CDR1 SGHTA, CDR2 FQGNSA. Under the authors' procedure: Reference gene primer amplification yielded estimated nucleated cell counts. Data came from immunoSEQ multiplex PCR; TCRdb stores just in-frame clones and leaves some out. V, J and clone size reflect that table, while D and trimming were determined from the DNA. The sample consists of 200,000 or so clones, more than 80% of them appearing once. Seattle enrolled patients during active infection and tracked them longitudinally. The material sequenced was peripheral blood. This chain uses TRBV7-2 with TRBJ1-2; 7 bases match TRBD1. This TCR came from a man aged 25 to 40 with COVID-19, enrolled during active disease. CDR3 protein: CASSLTGRYGYTF. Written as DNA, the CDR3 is TGTGCCAGCAGCTTGACAGGGCGGTATGGCTACACCTTC.